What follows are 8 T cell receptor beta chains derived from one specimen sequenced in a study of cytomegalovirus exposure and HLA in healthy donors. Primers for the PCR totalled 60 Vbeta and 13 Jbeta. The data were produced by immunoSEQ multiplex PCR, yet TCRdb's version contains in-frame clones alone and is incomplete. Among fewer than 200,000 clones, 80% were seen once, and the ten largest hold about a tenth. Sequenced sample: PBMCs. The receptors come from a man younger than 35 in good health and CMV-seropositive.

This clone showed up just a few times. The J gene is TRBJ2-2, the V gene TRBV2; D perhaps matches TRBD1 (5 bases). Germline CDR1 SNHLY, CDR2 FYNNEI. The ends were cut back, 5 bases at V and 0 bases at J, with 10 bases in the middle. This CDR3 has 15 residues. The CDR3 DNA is TGTGCCAGCAGTATTGACAGTTCGAACACCGGGGAGCTGTTTTTT. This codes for CASSIDSSNTGELFF.

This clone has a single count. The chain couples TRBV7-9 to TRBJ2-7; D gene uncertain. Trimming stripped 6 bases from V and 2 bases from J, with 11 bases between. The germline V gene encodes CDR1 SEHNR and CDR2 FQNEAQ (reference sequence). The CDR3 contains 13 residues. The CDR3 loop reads CASRLSETYEQYF. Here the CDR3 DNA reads TGTGCCAGCAGGCTTTCCGAGACCTACGAGCAGTACTTC.

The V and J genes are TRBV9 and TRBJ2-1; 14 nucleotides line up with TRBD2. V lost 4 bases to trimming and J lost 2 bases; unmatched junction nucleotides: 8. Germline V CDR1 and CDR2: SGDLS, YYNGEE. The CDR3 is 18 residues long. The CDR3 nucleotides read TGTGCCAGCAGCCCACGGACTAGCGGGGGGTCCGCCTACAATGAGCAGTTCTTC. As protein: CASSPRTSGGSAYNEQFF.

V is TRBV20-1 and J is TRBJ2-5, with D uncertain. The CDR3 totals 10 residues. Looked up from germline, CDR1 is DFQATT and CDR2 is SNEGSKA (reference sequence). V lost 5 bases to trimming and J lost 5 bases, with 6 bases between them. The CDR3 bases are TGCAGTGCTTACTCGGAGACCCAGTACTTC. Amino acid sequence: CSAYSETQYF.

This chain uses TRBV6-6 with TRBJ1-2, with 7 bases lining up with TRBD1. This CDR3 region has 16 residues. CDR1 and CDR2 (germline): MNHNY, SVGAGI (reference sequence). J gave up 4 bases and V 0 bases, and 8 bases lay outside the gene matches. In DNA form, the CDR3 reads TGTGCCAGCAGTTACTCGCCCCAGGGGGACCCCTATGGCTACACCTTC. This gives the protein CASSYSPQGDPYGYTF.

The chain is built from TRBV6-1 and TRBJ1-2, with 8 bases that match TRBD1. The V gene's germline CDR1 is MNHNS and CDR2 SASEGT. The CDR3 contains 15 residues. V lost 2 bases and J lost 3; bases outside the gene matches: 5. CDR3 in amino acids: CASSEPGGADYGYTF. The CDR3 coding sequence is TGTGCCAGCAGTGAACCAGGGGGCGCCGACTATGGCTACACCTTC.

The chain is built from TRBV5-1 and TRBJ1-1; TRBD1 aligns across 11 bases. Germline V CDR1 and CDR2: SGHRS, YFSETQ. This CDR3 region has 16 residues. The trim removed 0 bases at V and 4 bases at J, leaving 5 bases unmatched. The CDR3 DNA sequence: TGCGCCAGCAGCTTGGAATTGGGGACAGGGGGCACTGAAGCTTTCTTT. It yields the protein CASSLELGTGGTEAFF.

CDR3 sequence reads: CASSKMATAYGYTF. The CDR3 DNA is TGTGCCAGCAGCAAAATGGCCACAGCCTATGGCTACACCTTC. The rearrangement links TRBV6-5 to TRBJ1-2, with D hard to call. The CDR3 length is 14 residues. CDR1 and CDR2 (germline): MNHEY, SVGAGI. V shed 6 bases and J shed 4 bases, with 15 bases lying between them.